This paragraph covers one TCR beta chain sequence. Trimming took off 2 bases at V and 0 bases at J, with 5 bases between the two ends. CDR1 and CDR2 from the germline V gene are SGHRS and YFSETQ. This CDR3 contains 13 residues. This sample is drawn from a study of T cell repertoires in cytomegalovirus infection. Each CDR3 protein is one row after TCRdb ran MiXCR on the reads. The sample consists of over 150,000 distinct CDR3 sequences, about 21% of them appearing once. J is TRBJ1-1 and V is TRBV5-1; D is unresolved. The receptor was isolated from a human donor in good health (CMV status not recorded). Some clones in this sample may be carry-over from other donors' samples. What was sequenced was PBMCs. CDR3 protein: CASSFDLNTEAFF. The DNA for the CDR3 is TGCGCCAGCAGCTTTGACCTGAACACTGAAGCTTTCTTT.